What follows are 18 T cell receptor beta chains derived from one specimen sequenced in a study of blood T cell repertoires in COVID-19. Clones were read by immunoSEQ multiplex PCR, and TCRdb kept only the in-frame ones, dropping some. The profile shows 200,000 to 250,000 clones, around 80% of them singletons. Sequenced material: peripheral blood. Receptors were obtained from a human donor in a cohort sampled during active COVID-19.

V gene TRBV2 combines with J gene TRBJ2-4; 7 bases match TRBD1. The trim removed 6 bases at V and 7 bases at J, leaving 6 bases unmatched. CDR1 SNHLY and CDR2 FYNNEI come from the germline V gene. The CDR3 loop spans 13 amino acids. The CDR3 coding sequence is TGTGCCAGCAGACTCGACAGGGAGAACATTCAGTACTTC. The encoded protein is CASRLDRENIQYF.

The J gene is TRBJ1-2, the V gene TRBV7-2; 12 bases match TRBD1. This CDR3 spans 17 amino acids. Trimming at V came to 1 base and at J to 5 bases, leaving 8 bases not matched to a gene. Germline CDR1 SGHTA, CDR2 FQGNSA. CDR3 loop: CASSLGPGQGAGYGYTF. The CDR3 DNA is TGTGCCAGCAGCTTAGGACCGGGACAGGGGGCGGGGTATGGCTACACCTTC.

V is TRBV5-4 and J is TRBJ2-7; 12 bases map to TRBD2. In germline, CDR1 is SGHNT, CDR2 YYREEE (reference sequence). The V gene end was trimmed by 4 bases and the J gene end by 3 bases; junction bases not matched to a gene: 8. The CDR3 contains 16 residues. CDR3 protein: CASSQQSTSGSYEQYF. CDR3 nucleotides: TGTGCCAGCAGCCAGCAATCGACTAGCGGGAGCTACGAGCAGTACTTC.

Comment on this clone: Other nucleotide sequences in the sample specify the same CDR3. The chain has TRBV7-9 and TRBJ1-1; the match to TRBD1 covers 7 bases. Germline-derived CDR1 and CDR2 are SEHNR and FQNEAQ (reference sequence). The CDR3 covers 14 residues. The ends lost 4 bases at V and 2 bases at J; junction bases unmatched: 4. In nucleotides, the CDR3 is TGTGCCAGCAGCTCGGGGACAGATAACACTGAAGCTTTCTTT. The encoded protein is CASSSGTDNTEAFF.

This sequence joins TRBV2 and TRBJ1-2; D is perhaps TRBD1 (5 bases). Germline-derived CDR1 and CDR2 are SNHLY and FYNNEI. V was trimmed by 4 bases and J by 7 bases, leaving 10 bases between them. The CDR3 sequence is 12 residues long. The DNA for the CDR3 is TGTGCCAGCAGTGTCGGGGGAATTGGCTACACCTTC. It encodes CASSVGGIGYTF.

This sequence joins TRBV19 and TRBJ2-3; possible D gene TRBD2, 6 bases. The V end lost 3 bases, the J end lost 2 bases, and 15 bases lay between the germline ends. CDR1 and CDR2 (germline): LNHDA, SQIVND (reference sequence). This CDR3 is 16 amino acids long. The CDR3 DNA reads as TGTGCCAGTAGTATGGACTGGGGGGACCTCACAGATACGCAGTATTTT. Residues: CASSMDWGDLTDTQYF.

This chain joins TRBV5-1 and TRBJ1-4; D might be TRBD1 (5 bases). Germline V gives CDR1 SGHRS, CDR2 YFSETQ. Deletions cut 4 bases from V and 3 bases from J, with 13 bases between. There are 15 residues in the CDR3. The CDR3 reads CASSLTLTANEKLFF. CDR3 DNA: TGCGCCAGCAGCCTGACATTGACAGCTAATGAAAAACTGTTTTTT.

The V and J genes are TRBV7-2 and TRBJ2-3; 9 bases align to TRBD1. V dropped 4 bases and J dropped 1; count of bases not matched to a gene: 3. Germline values: CDR1 SGHTA, CDR2 FQGNSA. The CDR3 covers 15 residues. CDR3 loop: CASSSQGARTDTQYF. The DNA for the CDR3 is TGTGCCAGCAGCTCACAGGGGGCCCGCACAGATACGCAGTATTTT. Using reference TRBV7-2 and TRBJ2-3 for the parts outside the CDR3, the full variable domain is GAGVSQSPSNKVTEKGKDVELRCDPISGHTALYWYRQSLGQGLEFLIYFQGNSAPDKSGLPSDRFSAERTGGSVSTLTIQRTQQEDSAVYLCASSSQGARTDTQYFGPGTRLTVL.

The V call is TRBV28, the J call TRBJ1-1; 9 nucleotides match TRBD1. Germline lookup yields CDR1 MDHEN and CDR2 SYDVKM. With 10 bases clipped from V and 2 bases from J, the junction kept 8 bases outside the gene matches. The CDR3 sequence is 14 residues long. The CDR3 loop reads CATLTGGSNTEAFF. CDR3 DNA: TGTGCCACTTTAACAGGGGGCAGTAACACTGAAGCTTTCTTT.

The rearrangement joins TRBV5-1 to TRBJ2-7, with D unclear. V lost 2 bases and J 4 bases, leaving 4 bases between the germline ends. The germline V gene has CDR1 SGHRS and CDR2 YFSETQ. The CDR3 consists of 11 residues. Written as DNA, the CDR3 is TGCGCCAGCAGCTTCCAGTACGAGCAGTACTTC. It translates to CASSFQYEQYF.

The chain employs TRBV7-2 and TRBJ2-7; 9 nucleotides align to TRBD1. The CDR3 length is 13 residues. After removal of 5 bases from V and 5 bases from J, the junction contained 4 bases not matched to a gene. Germline loops: CDR1 SGHTA, CDR2 FQGNSA. The chain's CDR3 is CASSLGQGNEQYF. The DNA for the CDR3 is TGTGCCAGCAGCCTGGGACAGGGAAACGAGCAGTACTTC.

In its sample, this clone was seen once. This chain links TRBV28 with TRBJ2-7; 8 bases are shared with TRBD1. V trimming: 8 bases; J trimming: 3 bases; junction bases outside the gene matches: 9. Germline CDR1 MDHEN, CDR2 SYDVKM. The CDR3 has 14 amino acids. The CDR3, as DNA: TGTGCCAGCCGTCAAGCAGGGGGCCTCTACGAGCAGTACTTC. Translation: CASRQAGGLYEQYF.

The J gene is TRBJ2-7, the V gene TRBV28, with 10 nucleotides matching TRBD1. Germline assignment: CDR1 MDHEN and CDR2 SYDVKM. J gave up 4 bases and V 5 bases, and 8 bases lay outside the gene matches. The CDR3 loop spans 15 amino acids. CDR3: CASSPTPGQGYEQYF. CDR3 DNA sequence: TGTGCCAGCAGTCCAACCCCGGGACAGGGGTACGAGCAGTACTTC.

Only a few counts were recorded for this clone. The rearrangement links TRBV9 to TRBJ1-2, with D perhaps matching TRBD1 (5 bases). This CDR3 region has 14 residues. Germline-derived CDR1 and CDR2 are SGDLS and YYNGEE. The V and J ends lost 0 bases and 3 bases respectively, with 9 bases between them. The CDR3 loop reads CASSVGQRDYGYTF. CDR3 nucleotides: TGTGCCAGCAGCGTAGGACAGCGTGACTATGGCTACACCTTC.

The sample holds one count of this clone. The rearrangement uses TRBV9 and TRBJ2-3, with 11 bases identical to TRBD2. V shed 0 bases, J shed 6 bases, and the junction held 6 bases outside the gene matches. CDR3 size: 16 residues. CDR1 and CDR2 from the germline V gene are SGDLS and YYNGEE. The CDR3 protein is CASSVVLAGGGDTQYF. The CDR3 DNA reads TGTGCCAGCAGCGTAGTTCTAGCGGGGGGTGGGGATACGCAGTATTTT.

With regard to this clone: Other DNA sequences within the sample encode an identical CDR3. The chain has TRBV9 and TRBJ2-7; possible D gene TRBD1, 5 bases. This CDR3 spans 13 amino acids. CDR1 SGDLS and CDR2 YYNGEE come from the germline V gene. V was shortened by 0 bases and J by 4 bases, with 8 bases between the two germline ends. CDR3 residues: CASSVAQGYEQYF. The CDR3 bases are TGTGCCAGCAGCGTAGCTCAGGGTTACGAGCAGTACTTC. The variable domain in full, completed from reference TRBV9 and TRBJ2-7, reads DSGVTQTPKHLITATGQRVTLRCSPRSGDLSVYWYQQSLDQGLQFLIQYYNGEERAKGNILERFSAQQFPDLHSELNLSSLELGDSALYFCASSVAQGYEQYFGPGTRLTVT.

This sequence joins TRBV6-5 and TRBJ2-7; 8 nucleotides agree with TRBD1. Trimming cost V 4 bases and J 7 bases; bases outside gene matches: 9. Germline V gene data show CDR1 as MNHEY and CDR2 as SVGAGI. The CDR3 runs to 14 residues. The DNA for the CDR3 is TGTGCCAGCAGTTTCCTGCAGGGGGCAAATGAGCAGTACTTC. Protein: CASSFLQGANEQYF.

The rearrangement joins TRBV30 to TRBJ1-6; D remains ambiguous. V dropped 0 bases and J dropped 9 bases, with 6 bases sitting between them. The CDR3 totals 12 residues. The germline CDR1 and CDR2 sequences are GTSNPN and SVGIG (reference sequence). This CDR3 is CAWSVFSSPLHF. Written as DNA, the CDR3 is TGTGCCTGGAGTGTTTTCAGTTCACCCCTCCACTTT.